This TCR beta chain was observed in a study of shared clonotypes between healthy human individuals. Sequenced by immunoSEQ multiplex PCR; TCRdb stores in-frame clones only, minus some. Of approximately 1,000,000 clones listed, 60% to 85% are singletons. Study findings and constraints: The study sampled only blood, and tissue repertoires likely differ.

In the case of this clone: Its antigen is currently unknown.

Germline CDR1 SGDLS, CDR2 YYNGEE. There are 15 residues in the CDR3. V dropped 0 bases and J dropped 7; count of bases not matched to a gene: 8. Splitting the CD4+ cells yielded a CD45RA+ naive subset and a CD45RA-negative memory subset. Material: memory CD4+ T cells from PBMCs. The subset here: CD45RA-negative fraction. The chain combines TRBV9 with TRBJ2-7; 9 bases fit TRBD2. The clonotype comes from a man in his late teens or twenties in good health. Some clones in this sample may be carry-over from other donors' samples. The DNA of the CDR3 is TGTGCCAGCAGCGTAGGTCTAGCGGGAATGGGGGAGCAGTACTTC. Translation gives CASSVGLAGMGEQYF.